Below are 24 T cell receptor beta chains sequenced from a single sample in a study of blood T cell repertoires in COVID-19. Assay used: immunoSEQ multiplex PCR; TCRdb lists only in-frame clones, some missing. Among about 330,000 clones listed, 65% to 85% were seen once. Sequenced sample: peripheral blood. Every receptor here comes from a woman in her forties or fifties with acute or convalescent COVID-19.

In DNA form, the CDR3 reads TGCGCCAGCAGCCAAGACGGACGGGGGAACACTGAAGCTTTCTTT. Its translation: CASSQDGRGNTEAFF. This rearrangement joins TRBV4-3 to TRBJ1-1; no clear D. V was trimmed by 0 bases and J by 1 base, leaving 9 bases between them. The CDR3 runs 15 residues. Germline values: CDR1 LGHNA, CDR2 YSLEER.

V is TRBV7-3 and J is TRBJ2-1, with TRBD1 identical over 7 bases. This CDR3 has 15 residues. The junction had 2 bases not matched to a gene; V was cut back by 1 base and J by 2 bases. Germline V lookup: CDR1 SGHTA, CDR2 FQGTGA. For the CDR3, the DNA is TGTGCCAGCAGCTTAATGACAGGGCCCTACAATGAGCAGTTCTTC. Translation gives CASSLMTGPYNEQFF.

This chain joins TRBV5-4 and TRBJ2-1; tentative D call: TRBD2 (7 bases). There are 13 residues in the CDR3. Germline loops: CDR1 SGHNT, CDR2 YYREEE (reference sequence). The V end was cut by 7 bases, the J end by 8 bases, with 16 bases between. CDR3 amino acids: CASREAGDHEQFF. CDR3 nucleotides: TGTGCCAGCCGGGAGGCAGGGGACCATGAGCAGTTCTTC.

This chain uses TRBV2 with TRBJ1-1; possibly TRBD1 for D (5 bases). V shed 8 bases and J shed 6 bases, with 13 bases lying between them. Germline CDR1 reads SNHLY; CDR2 reads FYNNEI. The CDR3 consists of 12 residues. CDR3 sequence: CASGDSGSEAFF. CDR3 bases: TGTGCCAGCGGGGACTCTGGGTCTGAAGCTTTCTTT.

V is TRBV29-1 and J is TRBJ1-2; TRBD1 matches 10 bases. J gave up 10 bases and V 8 bases, and 19 bases lay outside the gene matches. The CDR3 is 15 amino acids. The germline V gene encodes CDR1 SQVTM and CDR2 ANQGSEA. Written as DNA, the CDR3 is TGCAGCCTCCAAGGAGGACAGGGGGGGTCGAATGACTACACCTTC. Translation: CSLQGGQGGSNDYTF.

This chain connects TRBV3-1 (or the pseudogene TRBV3-2) to TRBJ1-2, with 7 bases identical to TRBD1. The CDR3 consists of 15 residues. Germline lookup yields CDR1 LGHDT and CDR2 YNNKEL (reference sequence). Trimming took 1 base from V and 2 from J; bases not matched to a gene: 4. The CDR3 coding sequence is TGTGCCAGCAGCCAAGGTAGGGGGCCCAACTATGGCTACACCTTC. It yields the protein CASSQGRGPNYGYTF.

The gene calls are TRBV30 and TRBJ2-5, with 10 bases lining up with TRBD2. The CDR3 has 16 residues. V trimming: 1 base; J trimming: 4 bases; junction bases outside the gene matches: 9. From germline, CDR1 is GTSNPN and CDR2 SVGIG (reference sequence). CDR3 DNA sequence: TGTGCCTGGAGTGAGGGAAGAGCGGGAGGGCCAGAGACCCAGTACTTC. Translation gives CAWSEGRAGGPETQYF.

This clone was detected a few times. Other nucleotide sequences in the sample specify the same CDR3. CDR3 amino acids: CASSPGGDQPQHF. The DNA for the CDR3 is TGTGCCAGCTCACCGGGGGGGGATCAGCCCCAGCATTTT. The chain recombines TRBV18 with TRBJ1-5; possible D gene TRBD1, 5 bases. Looked up from germline, CDR1 is KGHSH and CDR2 is LQKENI. This CDR3 is 13 amino acids long. Trimming left V 3 bases short and J 5 bases short, with 8 bases between.

The CDR3 loop is CASSQTHSETQYF. In DNA, the CDR3 is TGTGCCAGCAGCCAAACCCATAGTGAGACCCAGTACTTC. The chain links TRBV3-1 (or the pseudogene TRBV3-2) to TRBJ2-5, with no clear D. Germline V lookup: CDR1 LGHDT, CDR2 YNNKEL (reference sequence). The V end was cut by 2 bases, the J end by 5 bases, with 9 bases between. This CDR3 region has 13 residues.

The chain carries TRBV6-5 and TRBJ1-6; D call uncertain. The CDR3 totals 14 residues. The germline CDR1 and CDR2 sequences are MNHEY and SVGAGI. Trimming took 6 bases from V and 10 from J, leaving 16 bases between them. The CDR3 DNA follows: TGTGCCAGCAGGCCCCGTAGGAGGGAATCACCCCTCCACTTT. Its protein product is CASRPRRRESPLHF.

The chain links TRBV7-9 to TRBJ1-6; TRBD1 matches at 7 bases. V shed 1 base and J 0 bases; nucleotides not matched to a gene: 9. The CDR3 sequence is 19 residues long. Germline CDR1 and CDR2: SEHNR and FQNEAQ (reference sequence). The CDR3 reads CASSLVRGGGSSYNSPLHF. In DNA, the CDR3 is TGTGCCAGCAGCTTAGTTCGTGGAGGGGGCAGCTCCTATAATTCACCCCTCCACTTT.

The rearrangement uses TRBV6-5 and TRBJ2-5, with no clear D. V shed 8 bases and J shed 5 bases, with 9 bases lying between them. Germline CDR1 and CDR2: MNHEY and SVGAGI. The length of the CDR3 is 11 residues. The CDR3 DNA reads TGTGCCAGCCCACTTTTCGAGACCCAGTACTTC. This encodes CASPLFETQYF.

This CDR3 is CASSQGGAGRTEAFF. CDR3 bases: TGTGCCAGCAGCCAAGGAGGCGCAGGGAGGACTGAAGCTTTCTTT. V and J are TRBV3-1 (or the pseudogene TRBV3-2) and TRBJ1-1; tentative D call: TRBD1 (5 bases). The V and J ends lost 1 base and 5 bases respectively, with 14 bases between them. Germline V gives CDR1 LGHDT, CDR2 YNNKEL (reference sequence). This CDR3 contains 15 residues.

As DNA, the CDR3 is TGCGCCAGCAGCCTTCGTAGCGGGAGCAACACAGATACGCAGTATTTT. This translates into CASSLRSGSNTDTQYF. This chain uses TRBV4-1 with TRBJ2-3; 9 positions match TRBD2. The CDR3 runs to 16 residues. V lost 4 bases, J lost 2 bases, and 7 bases stayed unmatched. The germline V gene has CDR1 MGHRA and CDR2 YSYEKL.

The J gene is TRBJ1-4, the V gene TRBV30; no definite D call. Germline CDR1 reads GTSNPN; CDR2 reads SVGIG (reference sequence). Trimming took off 2 bases at V and 11 bases at J, with 12 bases between the two ends. The CDR3 extends over 12 amino acids. The CDR3 DNA follows: TGTGCCTGGAGTTGGGGAGGGAAGAAACTGTTTTTT. It codes for CAWSWGGKKLFF.

A few counts support this clone. The J gene is TRBJ1-1, the V gene TRBV19, with no clear D. V lost 5 bases to trimming and J lost 0 bases, with 7 bases between them. Germline CDR1 LNHDA, CDR2 SQIVND (reference sequence). The CDR3 totals 13 residues. CDR3 bases: TGTGCCAGTAGTTTCCAAATGAACACTGAAGCTTTCTTT. Translation gives CASSFQMNTEAFF.

This sequence joins TRBV7-3 and TRBJ1-1, with a weak D call TRBD1 (5 bases). V lost 4 bases to trimming and J lost 7 bases, with 19 bases between them. This CDR3 has 15 amino acids. The germline V gene encodes CDR1 SGHTA and CDR2 FQGTGA. The CDR3 nucleotides read TGTGCCAGCAGCTCCAGTCCCCTCCCGGGGGGTGAAGCTTTCTTT. It translates to CASSSSPLPGGEAFF.

This clone was detected only a few times. The chain recombines TRBV19 with TRBJ1-5; the match to TRBD1 covers 7 bases. Trimming removed 5 bases from V and 2 bases from J; junction bases left unmatched: 3. The CDR3 covers 14 residues. CDR1 LNHDA and CDR2 SQIVND come from the germline V gene (reference sequence). The CDR3: CASSATGGNQPQHF. DNA of the CDR3: TGTGCCAGTAGTGCAACAGGGGGCAATCAGCCCCAGCATTTT.

This clone appeared a few times. The chain combines TRBV9 with TRBJ2-7; tentatively, D is TRBD2 (5 bases). Germline V gene data show CDR1 as SGDLS and CDR2 as YYNGEE. Trimming shortened V by 3 bases and J by 3 bases, and 16 bases separated the two germline ends. The CDR3 sequence is 15 residues long. The CDR3 protein is CASSEMWGDYYEQYF. In nucleotides, the CDR3 is TGTGCCAGCAGCGAAATGTGGGGAGACTACTACGAGCAGTACTTC.

The chain employs TRBV10-3 and TRBJ1-1; D call uncertain. Between the trimmed V and J ends, which lost 7 bases and 3 bases, there was a span of 12 bases. Germline-derived CDR1 and CDR2 are ENHRY and SYGVKD. This CDR3 has 13 amino acids. The CDR3 DNA follows: TGTGCCATCATGGCGGGGATAGACACTGAAGCTTTCTTT. Protein: CAIMAGIDTEAFF.

This clone was found once. This chain uses TRBV7-8 with TRBJ1-1; D gene uncertain. Germline loops: CDR1 SGHVS, CDR2 FQNEAQ. The length of the CDR3 is 13 residues. Trimming pared 3 bases from V and 3 bases from J, leaving 8 bases between. CDR3 protein: CASSLASYTEAFF. CDR3 DNA sequence: TGTGCCAGCAGCTTGGCTTCTTACACTGAAGCTTTCTTT.

The genes are TRBV12-3 or TRBV12-4 and TRBJ2-3; 9 nucleotides agree with TRBD2. This CDR3 has 13 amino acids. V was pared by 11 bases and J by 5 bases, with 8 bases of the junction left unmatched. CDR3 nucleotide sequence: TGTGCCTCGACGGGACTAGCAGGAGATACGCAGTATTTT. Translating gives CASTGLAGDTQYF.

The V gene is TRBV3-1 (or the pseudogene TRBV3-2), the J gene TRBJ2-1; 7 bases agree with TRBD2. The V gene end was trimmed by 1 base and the J gene end by 9 bases; junction bases not matched to a gene: 6. From germline, CDR1 is LGHDT and CDR2 YNNKEL (reference sequence). The CDR3 totals 14 residues. CDR3 in amino acids: CASSQVRGGGEQFF. In DNA form, the CDR3 reads TGTGCCAGCAGCCAAGTTCGGGGCGGGGGTGAGCAGTTCTTC.

The V call is TRBV5-4, the J call TRBJ2-1, with a possible D match to TRBD2 (5 bases). The germline V and J ends were trimmed by 4 bases and 8 bases, with 16 bases remaining between them. CDR1 SGHNT and CDR2 YYREEE come from the germline V gene (reference sequence). This CDR3 contains 14 residues. The CDR3 here is CASSLPTREDEQFF. CDR3 coding DNA: TGTGCCAGCAGCCTCCCCACTAGAGAGGATGAGCAGTTCTTC.